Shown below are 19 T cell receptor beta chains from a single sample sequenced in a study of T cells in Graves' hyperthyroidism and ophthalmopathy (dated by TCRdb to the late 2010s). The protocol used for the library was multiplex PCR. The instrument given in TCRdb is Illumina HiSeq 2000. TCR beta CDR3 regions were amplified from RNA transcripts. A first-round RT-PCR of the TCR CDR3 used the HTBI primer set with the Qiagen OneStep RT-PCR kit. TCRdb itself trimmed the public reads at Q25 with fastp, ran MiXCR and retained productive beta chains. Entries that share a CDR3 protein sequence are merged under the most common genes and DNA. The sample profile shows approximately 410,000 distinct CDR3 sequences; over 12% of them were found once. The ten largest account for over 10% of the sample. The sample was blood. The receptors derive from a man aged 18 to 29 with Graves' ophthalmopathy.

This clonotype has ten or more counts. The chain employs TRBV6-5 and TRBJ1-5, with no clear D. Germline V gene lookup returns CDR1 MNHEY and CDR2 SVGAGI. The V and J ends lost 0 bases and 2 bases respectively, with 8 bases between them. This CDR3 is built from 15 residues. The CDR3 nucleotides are TGTGCCAGCAGTTACTCAGGAGAAGGCAATCAGCCCCAGCATTTT. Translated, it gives CASSYSGEGNQPQHF.

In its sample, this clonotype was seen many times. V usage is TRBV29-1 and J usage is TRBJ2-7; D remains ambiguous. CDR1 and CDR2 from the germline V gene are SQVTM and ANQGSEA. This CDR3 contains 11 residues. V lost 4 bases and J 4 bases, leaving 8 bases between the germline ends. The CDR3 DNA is TGCAGCGTTGGCAAGGGTTACGAGCAGTACTTC. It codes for CSVGKGYEQYF.

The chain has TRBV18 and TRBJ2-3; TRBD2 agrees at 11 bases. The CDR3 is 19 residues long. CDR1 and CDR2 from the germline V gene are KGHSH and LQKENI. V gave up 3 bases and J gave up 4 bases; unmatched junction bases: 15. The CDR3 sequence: CASSPLPLAGASRADTQYF. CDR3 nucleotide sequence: TGTGCCAGCTCACCGCTCCCACTAGCGGGAGCGTCTCGGGCAGATACGCAGTATTTT.

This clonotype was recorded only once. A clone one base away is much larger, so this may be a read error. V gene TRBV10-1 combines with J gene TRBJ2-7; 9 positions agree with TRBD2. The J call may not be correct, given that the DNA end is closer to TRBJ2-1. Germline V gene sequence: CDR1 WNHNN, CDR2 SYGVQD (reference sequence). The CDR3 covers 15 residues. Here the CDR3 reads CASSAGLAAPYEQFF. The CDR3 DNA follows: TGCGCCAGCAGTGCGGGACTAGCCGCGCCCTACGAGCAGTTCTTC.

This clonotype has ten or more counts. This chain's CDR3 is CASSVTANSPLHF. The CDR3 DNA reads as TGTGCCAGCAGTGTGACGGCTAATTCACCCCTCCACTTT. V usage is TRBV6-1 and J usage is TRBJ1-6; D remains unclear. Trimming removed 4 bases at V and 6 bases at J, with 7 bases between. Germline V CDR1 and CDR2: MNHNS, SASEGT. CDR3 size: 13 residues.

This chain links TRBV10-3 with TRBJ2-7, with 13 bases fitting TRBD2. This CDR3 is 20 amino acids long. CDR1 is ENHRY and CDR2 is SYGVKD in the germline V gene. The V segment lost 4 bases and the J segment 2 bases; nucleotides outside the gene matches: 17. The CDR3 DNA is TGTGCCATCAGTGGCCCGGACAGGGGACTAGCGGGATCGTCTCCCTACGAGCAGTACTTC. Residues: CAISGPDRGLAGSSPYEQYF.

As DNA, the CDR3 is TGTGCCACCAGCAGAAAGGGACAGGGGGCCGCTGGAGCTTTCTTT. The encoded protein is CATSRKGQGAAGAFF. The chain combines TRBV15 with TRBJ2-2; the match to TRBD1 covers 12 bases. With the DNA end fitting TRBJ1-1 better, the J assignment may be wrong. Germline CDR1 reads LNHNV; CDR2 reads YYDKDF (reference sequence). The CDR3 spans 15 residues.

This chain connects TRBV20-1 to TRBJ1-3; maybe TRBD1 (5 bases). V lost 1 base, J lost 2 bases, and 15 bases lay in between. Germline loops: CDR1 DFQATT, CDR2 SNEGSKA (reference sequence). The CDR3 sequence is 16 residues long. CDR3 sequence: CSARASGTNPGNTIYF. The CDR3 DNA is TGCAGTGCTAGAGCCTCCGGGACCAACCCTGGAAACACCATATATTTT.

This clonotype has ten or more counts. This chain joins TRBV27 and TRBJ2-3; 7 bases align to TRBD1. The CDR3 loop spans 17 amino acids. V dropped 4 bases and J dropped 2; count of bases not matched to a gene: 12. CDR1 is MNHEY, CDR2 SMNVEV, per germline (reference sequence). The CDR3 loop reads CASSSKRTGRHTDTQYF. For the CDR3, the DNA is TGTGCCAGCAGTTCGAAAAGGACAGGAAGGCACACAGATACGCAGTATTTT.

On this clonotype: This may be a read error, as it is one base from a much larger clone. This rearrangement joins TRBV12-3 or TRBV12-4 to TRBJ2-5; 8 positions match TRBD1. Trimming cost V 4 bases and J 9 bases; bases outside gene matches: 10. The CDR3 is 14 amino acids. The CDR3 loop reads CASSSGQAGEAQYF. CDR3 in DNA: TGTGCCAGCAGTTCGGGACAGGCGGGCGAGGCCCAGTACTTC.

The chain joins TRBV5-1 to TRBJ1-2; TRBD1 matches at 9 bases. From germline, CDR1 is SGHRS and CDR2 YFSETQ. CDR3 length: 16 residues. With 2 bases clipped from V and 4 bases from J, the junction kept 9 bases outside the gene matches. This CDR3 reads CASSFWTGAAPYGYTF. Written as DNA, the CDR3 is TGCGCCAGCAGCTTTTGGACAGGGGCTGCCCCCTATGGCTACACCTTC.

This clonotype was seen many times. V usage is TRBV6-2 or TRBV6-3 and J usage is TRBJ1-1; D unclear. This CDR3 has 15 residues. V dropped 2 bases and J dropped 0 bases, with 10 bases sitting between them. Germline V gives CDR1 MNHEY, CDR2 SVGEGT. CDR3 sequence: CASSYDPNLNTEAFF. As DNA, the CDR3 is TGTGCCAGCAGTTACGACCCGAATTTGAACACTGAAGCTTTCTTT.

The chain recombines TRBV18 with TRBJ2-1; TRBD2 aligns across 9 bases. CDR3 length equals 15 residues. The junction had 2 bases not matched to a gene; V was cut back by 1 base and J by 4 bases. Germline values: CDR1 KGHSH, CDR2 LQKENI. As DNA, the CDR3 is TGTGCCAGCTCACCACGGCGGGAGGGGTACAATGAGCAGTTCTTC. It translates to CASSPRREGYNEQFF. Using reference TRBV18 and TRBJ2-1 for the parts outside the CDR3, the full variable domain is NAGVMQNPRHLVRRRGQEARLRCSPMKGHSHVYWYRQLPEEGLKFMVYLQKENIIDESGMPKERFSAEFPKEGPSILRIQQVVRGDSAAYFCASSPRREGYNEQFFGPGTRLTVL.

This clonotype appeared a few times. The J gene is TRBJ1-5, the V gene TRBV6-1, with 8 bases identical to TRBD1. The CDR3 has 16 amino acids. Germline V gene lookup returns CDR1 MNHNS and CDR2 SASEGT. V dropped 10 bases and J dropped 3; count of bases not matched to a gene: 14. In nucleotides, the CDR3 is TGTGCCACCCAAAATTGGGCAGGGGGCTACAATCAGCCCCAGCATTTT. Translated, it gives CATQNWAGGYNQPQHF.

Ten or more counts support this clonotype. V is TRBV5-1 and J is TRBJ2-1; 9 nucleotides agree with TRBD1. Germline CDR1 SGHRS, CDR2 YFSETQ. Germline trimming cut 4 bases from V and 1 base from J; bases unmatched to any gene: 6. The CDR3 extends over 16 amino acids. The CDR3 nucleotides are TGCGCCAGCAGCGTGACAGGGGGAGTTTCCTACAATGAGCAGTTCTTC. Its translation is CASSVTGGVSYNEQFF.

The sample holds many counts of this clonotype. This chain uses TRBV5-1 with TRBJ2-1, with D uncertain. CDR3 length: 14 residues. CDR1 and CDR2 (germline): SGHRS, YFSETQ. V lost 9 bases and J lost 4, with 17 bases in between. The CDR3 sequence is CATKMTGTYNEQFF. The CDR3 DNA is TGCGCCACCAAAATGACTGGAACTTACAATGAGCAGTTCTTC.

CDR3 residues: CASSQDPSSGDYEQYF. CDR3 nucleotide sequence: TGTGCCAGCAGCCAAGATCCTTCCTCGGGAGACTACGAGCAGTACTTC. V usage is TRBV14 and J usage is TRBJ2-7; D perhaps matches TRBD2 (6 bases). CDR3 length: 16 amino acids. The V gene lost 0 bases and the J gene lost 3 bases, with 15 bases spanning the gap. Germline V CDR1 and CDR2: SGHDN, FVKESK.

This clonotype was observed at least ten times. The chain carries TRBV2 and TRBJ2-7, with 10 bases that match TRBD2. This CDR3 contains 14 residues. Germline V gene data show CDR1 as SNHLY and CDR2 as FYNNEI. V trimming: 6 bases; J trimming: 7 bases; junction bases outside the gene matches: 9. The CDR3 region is CASRKLAGRWEQYF. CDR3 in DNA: TGTGCCAGCAGGAAACTAGCGGGACGGTGGGAGCAGTACTTC.

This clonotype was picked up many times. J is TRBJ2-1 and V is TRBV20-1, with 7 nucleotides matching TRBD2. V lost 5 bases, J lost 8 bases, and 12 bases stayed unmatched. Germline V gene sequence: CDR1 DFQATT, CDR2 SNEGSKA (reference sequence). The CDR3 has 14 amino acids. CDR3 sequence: CSARTSREIDEQFF. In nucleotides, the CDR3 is TGCAGTGCTCGGACTAGTAGGGAGATCGATGAGCAGTTCTTC.